Listed below are T cell receptor beta chains from one sample, sequenced in a study of blood T cell repertoires in COVID-19. Sequenced by immunoSEQ multiplex PCR; TCRdb stores in-frame clones only, minus some. This table has 150,000 to 200,000 clones, approximately 91% appearing once. Sequencing input: peripheral blood. These receptors were obtained from a man younger than 30 with COVID-19, enrolled during active disease. The CDR3 runs from the conserved cysteine through the conserved F or W. Fields, in order: V gene, clone size, J gene, D gene, CDR3 DNA, CDR3 protein. A D gene is named only where the DNA matches it firmly. For some rows the clone size is stated as once, few or many, or as a class when expanded; others skip it.

v_gene: TRBV5-6
abundance: -
j_gene: TRBJ1-2
d_gene: -
CDR3nt: TGTGCCAGCAGCTTGGGGCGGAGTCACTATGGCTACACCTTC
CDR3aa: CASSLGRSHYGYTF

v_gene: TRBV14
abundance: -
j_gene: TRBJ1-2
d_gene: -
CDR3nt: TGTGCCAGCAGCTACAGGAGAGGCGATGGCTACACCTTC
CDR3aa: CASSYRRGDGYTF

v_gene: TRBV28
abundance: -
j_gene: TRBJ2-7
d_gene: TRBD1
CDR3nt: TGTGCCAGTCATACAGGGGGCGCAGGGGTGCAGTACTTC
CDR3aa: CASHTGGAGVQYF

v_gene: TRBV28
abundance: -
j_gene: TRBJ1-5
d_gene: -
CDR3nt: TGTGCCAGCAGTTATCTCCGGACAACAGGGCAGCCCCAGCATTTT
CDR3aa: CASSYLRTTGQPQHF

v_gene: TRBV5-4
abundance: -
j_gene: TRBJ2-1
d_gene: TRBD2
CDR3nt: TGTGCCAGCAGCTTGGCCTTTAGCGGGAGACCAGGCAATGGCAATGAGCAGTTCTTC
CDR3aa: CASSLAFSGRPGNGNEQFF

v_gene: TRBV19
abundance: -
j_gene: TRBJ2-7
d_gene: -
CDR3nt: TGTGCCAGTAGCGAGATGGGGGGGGCCCTCTACGAGCAGTACTTC
CDR3aa: CASSEMGGALYEQYF

v_gene: TRBV5-4
abundance: -
j_gene: TRBJ2-7
d_gene: TRBD2
CDR3nt: TGTGCCAGCAGCTTCGGTCGTAGCGGGGGCTACGAGCAGTACTTC
CDR3aa: CASSFGRSGGYEQYF

v_gene: TRBV10-3
abundance: -
j_gene: TRBJ1-2
d_gene: -
CDR3nt: TGTGCCATCAGTGAGTCGGTGGAGCAGCTTGGGGAGAAGGAAGCTAACTATGGCTACACCTTC
CDR3aa: CAISESVEQLGEKEANYGYTF

v_gene: TRBV10-3
abundance: -
j_gene: TRBJ2-1
d_gene: TRBD2
CDR3nt: TGTGCCATCAGCAGTCCTAGCGGGAGTCGAAATGAGCAGTTCTTC
CDR3aa: CAISSPSGSRNEQFF

v_gene: TRBV2
abundance: few
j_gene: TRBJ1-2
d_gene: -
CDR3nt: TGTGCCAGCAGTCTAGTACAGGGAAGGCATGGCTACACCTTC
CDR3aa: CASSLVQGRHGYTF

v_gene: TRBV3-1/TRBV3-2
abundance: -
j_gene: TRBJ1-2
d_gene: TRBD1
CDR3nt: TGTGCCAGCATCAGAACGGGACAGATGAGCTACACCTTC
CDR3aa: CASIRTGQMSYTF

v_gene: TRBV18
abundance: -
j_gene: TRBJ2-1
d_gene: TRBD2
CDR3nt: TGTGCCAGCTCACCAGGACTAGCGGGACGCTCCTACAATGAGCAGTTCTTC
CDR3aa: CASSPGLAGRSYNEQFF

v_gene: TRBV27
abundance: -
j_gene: TRBJ1-5
d_gene: -
CDR3nt: TGTGCCAGCAGTTTCAGGCAGGCTAATCAGCCCCAGCATTTT
CDR3aa: CASSFRQANQPQHF

v_gene: TRBV30
abundance: -
j_gene: TRBJ1-6
d_gene: -
CDR3nt: TGTGCCTGGAGCTGGTTCGGGCCCCTCCACTTT
CDR3aa: CAWSWFGPLHF

v_gene: TRBV11-2
abundance: -
j_gene: TRBJ2-3
d_gene: TRBD1
CDR3nt: TGTGCCAGCAGCTCAGGGACCAGGGGGCGAGTCACAGATACGCAGTATTTT
CDR3aa: CASSSGTRGRVTDTQYF